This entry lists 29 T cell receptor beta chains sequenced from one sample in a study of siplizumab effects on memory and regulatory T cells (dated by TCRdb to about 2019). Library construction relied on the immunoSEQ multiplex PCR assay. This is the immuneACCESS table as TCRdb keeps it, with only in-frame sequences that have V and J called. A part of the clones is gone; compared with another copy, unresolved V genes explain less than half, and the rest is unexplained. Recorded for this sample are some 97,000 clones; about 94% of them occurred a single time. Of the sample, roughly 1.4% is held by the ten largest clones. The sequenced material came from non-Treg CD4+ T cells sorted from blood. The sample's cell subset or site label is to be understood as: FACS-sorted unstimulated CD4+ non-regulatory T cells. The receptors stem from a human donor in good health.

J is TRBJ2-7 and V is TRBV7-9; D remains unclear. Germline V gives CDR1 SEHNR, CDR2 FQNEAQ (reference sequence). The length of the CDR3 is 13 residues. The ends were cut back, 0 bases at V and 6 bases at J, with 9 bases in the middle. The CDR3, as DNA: TGTGCCAGCAGCTTAGCGTTAGCAGTCGAGCAGTACTTC. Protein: CASSLALAVEQYF.

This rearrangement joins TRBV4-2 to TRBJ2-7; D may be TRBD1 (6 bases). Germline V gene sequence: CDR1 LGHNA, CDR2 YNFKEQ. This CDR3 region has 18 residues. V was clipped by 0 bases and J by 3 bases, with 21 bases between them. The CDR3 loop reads CASSQEGSGQGIHYEQYF. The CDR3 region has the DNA TGTGCCAGCAGCCAAGAGGGATCGGGGCAGGGGATCCACTACGAGCAGTACTTC.

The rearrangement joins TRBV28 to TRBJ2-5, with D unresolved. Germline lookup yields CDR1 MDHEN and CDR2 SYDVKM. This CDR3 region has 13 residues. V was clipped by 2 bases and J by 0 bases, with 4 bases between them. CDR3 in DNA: TGTGCCAGCAGTTTAGGGTACCAAGAGACCCAGTACTTC. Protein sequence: CASSLGYQETQYF.

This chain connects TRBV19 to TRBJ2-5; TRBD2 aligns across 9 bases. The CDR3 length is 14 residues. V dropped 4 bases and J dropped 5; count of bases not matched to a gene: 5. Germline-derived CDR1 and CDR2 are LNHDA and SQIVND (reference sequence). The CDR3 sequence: CASSSGRASETQYF. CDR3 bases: TGTGCCAGTAGTAGCGGGAGGGCCTCTGAGACCCAGTACTTC.

The CDR3 region is CAISGGQGQYF. Written as DNA, the CDR3 is TGTGCCATCAGTGGGGGACAGGGGCAGTACTTC. The chain combines TRBV10-3 with TRBJ2-7; 9 nucleotides agree with TRBD1. V lost 4 bases to trimming and J lost 9 bases; unmatched junction nucleotides: 1. The length of the CDR3 is 11 residues. CDR1 and CDR2 from the germline V gene are ENHRY and SYGVKD.

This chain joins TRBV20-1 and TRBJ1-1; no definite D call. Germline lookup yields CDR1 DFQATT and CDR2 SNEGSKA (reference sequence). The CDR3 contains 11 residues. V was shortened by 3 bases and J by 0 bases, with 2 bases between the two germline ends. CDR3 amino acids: CSASLNTEAFF. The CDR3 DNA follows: TGCAGTGCTAGTTTGAACACTGAAGCTTTCTTT.

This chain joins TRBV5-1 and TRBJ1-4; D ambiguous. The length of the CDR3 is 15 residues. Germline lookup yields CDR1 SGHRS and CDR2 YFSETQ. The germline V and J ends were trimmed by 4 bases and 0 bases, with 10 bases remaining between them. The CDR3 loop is CASSIPSATNEKLFF. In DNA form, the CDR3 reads TGCGCCAGCAGCATCCCGTCCGCAACTAATGAAAAACTGTTTTTT.

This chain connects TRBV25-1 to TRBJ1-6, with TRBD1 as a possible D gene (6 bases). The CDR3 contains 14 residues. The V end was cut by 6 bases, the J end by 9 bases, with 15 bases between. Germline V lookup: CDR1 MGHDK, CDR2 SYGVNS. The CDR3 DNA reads TGTGCCAGCAGACAGGGCACGGGAAGTTCACCCCTCCACTTT. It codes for CASRQGTGSSPLHF.

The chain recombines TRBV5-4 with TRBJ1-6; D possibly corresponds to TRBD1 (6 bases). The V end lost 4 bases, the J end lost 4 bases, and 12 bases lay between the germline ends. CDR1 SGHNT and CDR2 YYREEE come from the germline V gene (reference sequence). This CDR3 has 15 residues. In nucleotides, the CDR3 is TGTGCCAGCAGCGGGGGAGGACAGTATAATTCACCCCTCCACTTT. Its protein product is CASSGGGQYNSPLHF. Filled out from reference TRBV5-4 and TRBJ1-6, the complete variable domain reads ETGVTQSPTHLIKTRGQQVTLRCSSQSGHNTVSWYQQALGQGPQFIFQYYREEENGRGNFPPRFSGLQFPNYSSELNVNALELDDSALYLCASSGGGQYNSPLHFGNGTRLTVT.

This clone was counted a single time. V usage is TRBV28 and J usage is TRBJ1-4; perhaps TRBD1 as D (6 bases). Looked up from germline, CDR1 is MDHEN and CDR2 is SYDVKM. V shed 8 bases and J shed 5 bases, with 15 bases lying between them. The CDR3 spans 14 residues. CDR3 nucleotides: TGTGCCAGCCGAACGTGGCAGGGGAATGAAAAACTGTTTTTT. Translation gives CASRTWQGNEKLFF.

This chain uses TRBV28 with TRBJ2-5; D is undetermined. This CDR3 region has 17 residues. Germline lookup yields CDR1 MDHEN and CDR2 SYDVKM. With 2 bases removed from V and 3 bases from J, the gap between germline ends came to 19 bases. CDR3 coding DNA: TGTGCCAGCAGTTTAAACAGTATTCTTATAGGCAAAGAGACCCAGTACTTC. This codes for CASSLNSILIGKETQYF. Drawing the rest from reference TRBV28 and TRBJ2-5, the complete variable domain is DVKVTQSSRYLVKRTGEKVFLECVQDMDHENMFWYRQDPGLGLRLIYFSYDVKMKEKGDIPEGYSVSREKKERFSLILESASTNQTSMYLCASSLNSILIGKETQYFGPGTRLLVL.

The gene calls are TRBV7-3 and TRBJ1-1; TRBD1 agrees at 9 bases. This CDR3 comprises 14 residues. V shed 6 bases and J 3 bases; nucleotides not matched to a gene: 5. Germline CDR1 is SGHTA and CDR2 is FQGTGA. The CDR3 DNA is TGTGCCAGCAGACGGGACAGGGTGGACACTGAAGCTTTCTTT. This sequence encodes CASRRDRVDTEAFF.

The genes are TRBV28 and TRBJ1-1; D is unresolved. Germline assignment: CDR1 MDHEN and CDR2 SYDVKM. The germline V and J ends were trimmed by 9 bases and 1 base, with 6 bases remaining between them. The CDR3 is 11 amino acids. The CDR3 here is CASTSNTEAFF. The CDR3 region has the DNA TGTGCCAGTACCTCGAACACTGAAGCTTTCTTT.

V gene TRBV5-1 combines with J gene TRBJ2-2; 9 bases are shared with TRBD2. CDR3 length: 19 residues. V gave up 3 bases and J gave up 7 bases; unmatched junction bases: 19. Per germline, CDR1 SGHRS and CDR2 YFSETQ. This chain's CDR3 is CASSSSRGGAGGPNGELFF. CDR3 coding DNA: TGCGCCAGCAGCTCCTCACGGGGCGGAGCGGGAGGTCCGAACGGGGAGCTGTTTTTT.

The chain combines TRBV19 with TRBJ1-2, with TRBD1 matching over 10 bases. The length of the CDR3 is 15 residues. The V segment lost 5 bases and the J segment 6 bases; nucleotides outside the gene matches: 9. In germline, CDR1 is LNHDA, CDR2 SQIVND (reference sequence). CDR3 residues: CASSPRDRGLNGYTF. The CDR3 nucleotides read TGTGCCAGTAGTCCCAGGGACAGGGGATTGAATGGCTACACCTTC.

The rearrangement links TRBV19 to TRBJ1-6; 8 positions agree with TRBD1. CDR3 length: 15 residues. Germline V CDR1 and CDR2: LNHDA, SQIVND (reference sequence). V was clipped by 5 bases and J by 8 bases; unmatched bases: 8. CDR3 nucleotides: TGTGCCAGTAGTGTCCGGACAGGGACGGATTCACCCCTCCACTTT. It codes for CASSVRTGTDSPLHF.

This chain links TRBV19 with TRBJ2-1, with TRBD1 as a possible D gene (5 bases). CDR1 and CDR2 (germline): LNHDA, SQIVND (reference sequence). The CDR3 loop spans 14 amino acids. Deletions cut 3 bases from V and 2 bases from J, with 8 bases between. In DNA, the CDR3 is TGTGCCAGTAGTATCGACAGCCCCTACAATGAGCAGTTCTTC. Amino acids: CASSIDSPYNEQFF.

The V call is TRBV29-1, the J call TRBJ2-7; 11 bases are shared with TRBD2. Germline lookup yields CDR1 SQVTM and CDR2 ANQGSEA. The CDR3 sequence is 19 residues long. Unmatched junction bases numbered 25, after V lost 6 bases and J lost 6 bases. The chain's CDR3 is CSVPRTTPRHTSGSCEQYF. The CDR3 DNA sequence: TGCAGCGTCCCCCGGACCACTCCCCGACACACTAGCGGGAGTTGCGAGCAGTACTTC.

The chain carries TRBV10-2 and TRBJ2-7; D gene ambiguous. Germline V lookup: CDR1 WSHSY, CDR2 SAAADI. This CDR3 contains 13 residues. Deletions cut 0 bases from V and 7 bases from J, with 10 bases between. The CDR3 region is CASSESGRTEQYF. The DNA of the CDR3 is TGCGCCAGCAGTGAGTCGGGCAGAACTGAGCAGTACTTC.

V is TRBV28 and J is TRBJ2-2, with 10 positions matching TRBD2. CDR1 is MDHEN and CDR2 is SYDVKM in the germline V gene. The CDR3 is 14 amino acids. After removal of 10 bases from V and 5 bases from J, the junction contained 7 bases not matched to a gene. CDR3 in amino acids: CATAVAGGTGELFF. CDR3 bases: TGTGCCACCGCGGTAGCGGGAGGTACCGGGGAGCTGTTTTTT.

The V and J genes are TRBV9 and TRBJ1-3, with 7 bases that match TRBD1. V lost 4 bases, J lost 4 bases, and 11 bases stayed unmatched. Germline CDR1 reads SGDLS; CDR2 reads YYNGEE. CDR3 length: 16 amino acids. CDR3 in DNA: TGTGCCAGCAGCTCCCCGGACAGGCGCCCGGGAAACACCATATATTTT. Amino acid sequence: CASSSPDRRPGNTIYF.

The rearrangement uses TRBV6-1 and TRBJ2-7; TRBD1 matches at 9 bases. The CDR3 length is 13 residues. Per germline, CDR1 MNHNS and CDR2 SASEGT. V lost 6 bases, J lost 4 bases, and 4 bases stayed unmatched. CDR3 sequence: CASSRDREYEQYF. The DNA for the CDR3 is TGTGCCAGCAGCCGGGACAGGGAATACGAGCAGTACTTC.

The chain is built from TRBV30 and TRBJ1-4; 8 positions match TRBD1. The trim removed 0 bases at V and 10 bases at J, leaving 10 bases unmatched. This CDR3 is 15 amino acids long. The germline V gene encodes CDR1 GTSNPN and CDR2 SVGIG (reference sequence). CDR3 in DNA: TGTGCCTGGAGTGTAGGGCAGGGGGCGGGGGTAAAACTGTTTTTT. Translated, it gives CAWSVGQGAGVKLFF.

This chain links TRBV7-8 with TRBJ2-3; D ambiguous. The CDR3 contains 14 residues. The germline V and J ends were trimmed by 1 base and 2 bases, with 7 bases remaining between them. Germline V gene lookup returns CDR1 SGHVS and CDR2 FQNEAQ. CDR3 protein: CASSLVPVTDTQYF. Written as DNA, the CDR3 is TGTGCCAGCAGCTTAGTACCCGTCACAGATACGCAGTATTTT.

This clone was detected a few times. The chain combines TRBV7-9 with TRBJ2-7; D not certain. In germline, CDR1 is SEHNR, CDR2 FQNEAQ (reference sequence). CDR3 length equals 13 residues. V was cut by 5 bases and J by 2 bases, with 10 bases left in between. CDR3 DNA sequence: TGTGCCAGCAGCCCCACAAACGCCTACGAGCAGTACTTC. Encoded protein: CASSPTNAYEQYF.

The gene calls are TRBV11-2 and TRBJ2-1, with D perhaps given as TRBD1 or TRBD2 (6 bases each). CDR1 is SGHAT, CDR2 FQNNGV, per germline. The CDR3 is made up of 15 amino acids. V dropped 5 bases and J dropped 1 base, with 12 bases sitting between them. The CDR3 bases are TGTGCCAGCAGCCTGACAGGAGGGTCCTACAATGAGCAGTTCTTC. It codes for CASSLTGGSYNEQFF. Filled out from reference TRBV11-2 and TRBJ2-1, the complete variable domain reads EAGVAQSPRYKIIEKRQSVAFWCNPISGHATLYWYQQILGQGPKLLIQFQNNGVVDDSQLPKDRFSAERLKGVDSTLKIQPAKLEDSAVYLCASSLTGGSYNEQFFGPGTRLTVL.

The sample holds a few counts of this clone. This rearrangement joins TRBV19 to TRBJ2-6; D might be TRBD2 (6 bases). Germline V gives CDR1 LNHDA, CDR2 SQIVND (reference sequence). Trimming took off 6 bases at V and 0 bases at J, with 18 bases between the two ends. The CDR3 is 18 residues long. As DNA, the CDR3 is TGTGCCAGTAGCGGAGGGCCGGGCAGGAGCTCTGGGGCCAACGTCCTGACTTTC. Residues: CASSGGPGRSSGANVLTF.

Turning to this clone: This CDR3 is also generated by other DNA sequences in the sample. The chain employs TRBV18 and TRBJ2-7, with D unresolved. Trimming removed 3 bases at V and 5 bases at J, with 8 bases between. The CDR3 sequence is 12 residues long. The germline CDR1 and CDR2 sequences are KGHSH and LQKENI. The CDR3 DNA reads TGTGCCAGCTCACCGGGGTTAGACGAGCAGTACTTC. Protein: CASSPGLDEQYF.

CDR3 bases: TGTGCCTGCCTACGAGGCGAGCAGTACTTC. Translating gives CACLRGEQYF. The chain is built from TRBV21-1 and TRBJ2-7; the tabulated D call, TRBD2, remains unverified against the DNA. TRBV21-1 is a listed pseudogene. CDR3 length equals 10 residues.